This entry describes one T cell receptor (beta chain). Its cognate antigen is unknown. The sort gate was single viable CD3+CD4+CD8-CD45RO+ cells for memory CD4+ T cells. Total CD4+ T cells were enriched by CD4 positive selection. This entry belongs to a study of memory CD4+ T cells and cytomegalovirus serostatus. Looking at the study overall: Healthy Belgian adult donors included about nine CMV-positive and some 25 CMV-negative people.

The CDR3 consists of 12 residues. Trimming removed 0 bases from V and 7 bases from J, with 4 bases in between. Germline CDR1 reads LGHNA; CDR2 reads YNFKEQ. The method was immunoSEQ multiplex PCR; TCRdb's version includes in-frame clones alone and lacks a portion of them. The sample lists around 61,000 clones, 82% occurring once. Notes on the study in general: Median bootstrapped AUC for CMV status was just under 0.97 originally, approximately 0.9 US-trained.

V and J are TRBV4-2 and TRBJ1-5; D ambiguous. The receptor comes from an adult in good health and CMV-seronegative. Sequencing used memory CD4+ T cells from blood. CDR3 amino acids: CASSQEKQPQHF. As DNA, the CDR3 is TGTGCCAGCAGCCAAGAAAAGCAGCCCCAGCATTTT.